A selection of T cell receptor beta chains follows, all from one sample in a study of cytomegalovirus exposure and HLA in healthy donors. Assay used: immunoSEQ multiplex PCR; TCRdb lists only in-frame clones, some missing. This table holds some 130,000 clones, over 75% found once. Sequencing was done on a sample of PBMCs. These receptors all come from a man in his thirties or forties in good health. The CDR3 runs from the conserved cysteine through the conserved F or W. D genes are given only for firm matches. Clone size is not always given. Where it is, it says once, few, many or a class for expanded clones.

clone size | J gene | D gene | V gene | CDR3 DNA | CDR3 protein
- | TRBJ2-7 | TRBD2 | TRBV5-1 | TGCGCCAGCAGCTTGGGGGGGGGAGGAGGATACGAGCAGTACTTC | CASSLGGGGGYEQYF
- | TRBJ2-3 | TRBD2 | TRBV11-3 | TGTGCCAGCAGTCTAATCAGCCTCCCCTCTAGCGGGAGGGCAGATACGCAGTATTTT | CASSLISLPSSGRADTQYF
- | TRBJ2-2 | - | TRBV2 | TGTGCCAGCATCGTACAGGGAACCGGGGAGCTGTTTTTT | CASIVQGTGELFF
few | TRBJ2-1 | TRBD2 | TRBV7-9 | TGTTCCAGCAGCTTAGATTATGCGGGAGGGCGGGATGAGCAGTTCTTC | CSSSLDYAGGRDEQFF
- | TRBJ1-4 | TRBD1 | TRBV7-2 | TGTGCCAGCAGCCATGGGACAGAGAATGAAAAACTGTTTTTT | CASSHGTENEKLFF
- | TRBJ2-1 | - | TRBV9 | TGTGCCAGCAGCCCCGATAGCGGACCCTACAATGAGCAGTTCTTC | CASSPDSGPYNEQFF
- | TRBJ2-1 | TRBD2 | TRBV18 | TGTGCCAGCTCACGCCTACTAGCGGGAGGGCGGGATGAGCAGTTCTTC | CASSRLLAGGRDEQFF
- | TRBJ2-5 | TRBD1 | TRBV5-1 | TGCGCCAGCAGCTCCTGGACAGGGAGCCAAGAGACCCAGTACTTC | CASSSWTGSQETQYF
once | TRBJ2-4 | - | TRBV6-6 | TGTGCCAGCAGTTACGGGGAGCTTAAAAACATTCAGTACTTC | CASSYGELKNIQYF
- | TRBJ1-5 | - | TRBV9 | TGTGCCAGCAGCGAGCTCGGGGGGGCCAATCAGCCCCAGCATTTT | CASSELGGANQPQHF
- | TRBJ1-5 | - | TRBV7-3 | TGTGCCAGCAGCTCCGACCCGGGGGCGGGGGTGGGTCAGCCCCAGCATTTT | CASSSDPGAGVGQPQHF
- | TRBJ2-2 | - | TRBV6-4 | TGTGCCAGCAGCCAGGGCACCGGGGAGCTGTTTTTT | CASSQGTGELFF
- | TRBJ1-2 | - | TRBV5-8 | TGTGCCAGCAGCCTATACAGGGTTAGGGGCTACACCTTC | CASSLYRVRGYTF
- | TRBJ2-7 | - | TRBV5-5 | TGTGCCAGCAGCTCCCCCGGGGCCAGGGGCTACGAGCAGTACTTC | CASSSPGARGYEQYF
- | TRBJ1-5 | - | TRBV29-1 | TGCAGCGTTGGGGGGGGGAGCAATCAGCCCCAGCATTTT | CSVGGGSNQPQHF
- | TRBJ2-2 | - | TRBV28 | TGTGCCAGCAGTCCTTTCGGGGAGCTGTTTTTT | CASSPFGELFF
- | TRBJ2-7 | - | TRBV18 | TGTGCCAGCTCACCACCATCCGGTTTCGACGAGCAGTACTTC | CASSPPSGFDEQYF
- | TRBJ2-5 | - | TRBV5-1 | TGCGCCAGCAGCTTCTACGGGGAGACCCAGTACTTC | CASSFYGETQYF
once | TRBJ2-5 | TRBD2 | TRBV19 | TGTGCCAGTTCTCCGGGACTAGCGGGAGCGGAGACCCAGTACTTC | CASSPGLAGAETQYF